These 27 T cell receptor beta chains originate from one sample sequenced in a study of shared clonotypes between healthy human individuals. The method was immunoSEQ multiplex PCR; TCRdb's version includes in-frame clones alone and lacks a portion of them. The table has some 980,000 clones, approximately 76% seen once. The sequenced sample consisted of memory CD4+ T cells sorted from blood. Specified subset: CD45RA-negative fraction. These TCRs come from a man between 18 and 35 years old in good health.

This chain uses TRBV4-1 with TRBJ1-4, with D maybe TRBD1 (6 bases). V was shortened by 1 base and J by 0 bases, with 12 bases between the two germline ends. This CDR3 comprises 17 residues. Germline values: CDR1 MGHRA, CDR2 YSYEKL. The CDR3 loop is CASSQVQGQATNEKLFF. The CDR3, as DNA: TGCGCCAGCAGCCAAGTACAGGGCCAGGCAACTAATGAAAAACTGTTTTTT.

V usage is TRBV5-4 and J usage is TRBJ2-1; 8 positions agree with TRBD2. This CDR3 contains 15 residues. Trimming at V came to 6 bases and at J to 4 bases, leaving 9 bases not matched to a gene. Germline lookup yields CDR1 SGHNT and CDR2 YYREEE (reference sequence). The CDR3 region has the DNA TGTGCCAGCAATCCCGGGGGGGCAACATACAATGAGCAGTTCTTC. This translates into CASNPGGATYNEQFF.

This clone was observed a few times. V usage is TRBV6-1 and J usage is TRBJ1-6, with D perhaps matching TRBD1 (5 bases). The CDR3 extends over 13 amino acids. V lost 6 bases and J 10 bases, leaving 13 bases between the germline ends. Germline CDR1 reads MNHNS; CDR2 reads SASEGT. The CDR3 DNA reads as TGTGCCAGCAGAACCAGGGTTGACTCACCCCTCCACTTT. Protein: CASRTRVDSPLHF.

V and J are TRBV10-3 and TRBJ1-1, with TRBD1 identical over 7 bases. This CDR3 spans 14 amino acids. With 3 bases clipped from V and 3 bases from J, the junction kept 4 bases outside the gene matches. Germline assignment: CDR1 ENHRY and CDR2 SYGVKD. The CDR3 DNA follows: TGTGCCATCAGTGATACAGGGGACGACACTGAAGCTTTCTTT. The encoded protein is CAISDTGDDTEAFF.

The chain employs TRBV5-6 and TRBJ1-1, with TRBD1 as a possible D gene (6 bases). There are 13 residues in the CDR3. The germline V gene has CDR1 SGHDT and CDR2 YYEEEE. Trimming took off 5 bases at V and 6 bases at J, with 14 bases between the two ends. The CDR3 DNA is TGTGCCAGCAGTTACGGACAGTCAGCTGAAGCTTTCTTT. Translating gives CASSYGQSAEAFF.

This clone was observed once. This chain links TRBV28 with TRBJ2-7; 8 bases are shared with TRBD1. CDR3 length: 15 residues. CDR1 and CDR2 from the germline V gene are MDHEN and SYDVKM. Trimming cost V 4 bases and J 5 bases; bases outside gene matches: 10. The CDR3 protein is CASSSADRAPNEQYF. In DNA form, the CDR3 reads TGTGCCAGCAGTTCCGCGGACAGGGCCCCCAACGAGCAGTACTTC.

The V and J genes are TRBV7-2 and TRBJ2-7; 10 bases align to TRBD2. The germline V gene has CDR1 SGHTA and CDR2 FQGNSA. This CDR3 has 13 amino acids. The V gene end was trimmed by 5 bases and the J gene end by 2 bases; junction bases not matched to a gene: 0. CDR3 sequence reads: CASSTSGTYEQYF. Here the CDR3 DNA reads TGTGCCAGCAGCACTAGCGGGACCTACGAGCAGTACTTC.

The chain is built from TRBV10-1 and TRBJ2-1; 8 nucleotides match TRBD2. Trimming cost V 4 bases and J 7 bases; bases outside gene matches: 6. The CDR3 runs 14 residues. Germline V gene data show CDR1 as WNHNN and CDR2 as SYGVQD (reference sequence). The CDR3 reads CASSAGTSSNEQFF. The CDR3 DNA sequence: TGCGCCAGCAGTGCCGGGACTAGTTCGAATGAGCAGTTCTTC.

J is TRBJ1-1 and V is TRBV6-5; D is possibly TRBD1 (6 bases). The CDR3 is 15 residues long. V lost 6 bases, J lost 2 bases, and 16 bases lay in between. The germline V gene encodes CDR1 MNHEY and CDR2 SVGAGI. The CDR3 DNA reads as TGTGCCAGCAGACCCGACAGGATCATTAACACTGAAGCTTTCTTT. It yields the protein CASRPDRIINTEAFF.

The rearrangement joins TRBV7-2 to TRBJ1-1, with TRBD1 matching over 10 bases. Trimming at V came to 2 bases and at J to 9 bases, leaving 6 bases not matched to a gene. This CDR3 has 14 residues. The V gene's germline CDR1 is SGHTA and CDR2 FQGNSA. The CDR3 coding sequence is TGTGCCAGCAGCTTAAGGGCGACAGGGGGCAAAGCTTTCTTT. Encoded protein: CASSLRATGGKAFF. The full variable domain, completed using reference TRBV7-2 and TRBJ1-1, is GAGVSQSPSNKVTEKGKDVELRCDPISGHTALYWYRQSLGQGLEFLIYFQGNSAPDKSGLPSDRFSAERTGGSVSTLTIQRTQQEDSAVYLCASSLRATGGKAFFGQGTRLTVV.

This sequence joins TRBV10-3 and TRBJ1-6; maybe TRBD1 (5 bases). CDR3 length: 12 amino acids. The germline gives CDR1 ENHRY, CDR2 SYGVKD. V lost 8 bases and J 7 bases, leaving 9 bases between the germline ends. CDR3 DNA: TGTGCCATCGGTGGGGGAAATTCACCCCTCCACTTT. Protein: CAIGGGNSPLHF.

The chain links TRBV19 to TRBJ2-7; TRBD1 aligns across 10 bases. Germline CDR1 reads LNHDA; CDR2 reads SQIVND (reference sequence). The CDR3 spans 14 residues. Losses at the gene ends were 7 bases for V and 5 bases for J; bases not matched to a gene: 8. In nucleotides, the CDR3 is TGTGCCAGTACCACGACAGGGGGCAGAAACGAGCAGTACTTC. Its translation: CASTTTGGRNEQYF.

The chain carries TRBV29-1 and TRBJ2-4; 9 nucleotides line up with TRBD2. V was pared by 5 bases and J by 6 bases, with 5 bases of the junction left unmatched. Germline V CDR1 and CDR2: SQVTM, ANQGSEA. The CDR3 spans 13 residues. This CDR3 is CSVRAGGGNIQYF. CDR3 sequence (DNA): TGCAGCGTTCGGGCGGGAGGGGGAAACATTCAGTACTTC.

The chain links TRBV7-8 to TRBJ2-2, with TRBD2 identical over 12 bases. Losses at the gene ends were 0 bases for V and 2 bases for J; bases not matched to a gene: 7. This CDR3 comprises 19 residues. Germline lookup yields CDR1 SGHVS and CDR2 FQNEAQ. CDR3 loop: CASSLARLAGGLNTGELFF. The DNA for the CDR3 is TGTGCCAGCAGCTTAGCTCGGCTAGCGGGAGGGCTAAACACCGGGGAGCTGTTTTTT.

V is TRBV9 and J is TRBJ2-2, with a possible D match to TRBD1 (5 bases). The CDR3 contains 14 residues. The germline CDR1 and CDR2 sequences are SGDLS and YYNGEE. Trimming pared 0 bases from V and 6 bases from J, leaving 9 bases between. In DNA form, the CDR3 reads TGTGCCAGCAGCGTAGCGTCAGGGCCCGGGGAGCTGTTTTTT. Protein sequence: CASSVASGPGELFF. Combining the CDR3 with reference TRBV9 and TRBJ2-2 gives the whole variable domain DSGVTQTPKHLITATGQRVTLRCSPRSGDLSVYWYQQSLDQGLQFLIQYYNGEERAKGNILERFSAQQFPDLHSELNLSSLELGDSALYFCASSVASGPGELFFGEGSRLTVL.

This clone has just a few counts. The chain has TRBV7-9 and TRBJ2-1, with unresolved D. The CDR3 is 12 residues long. Germline assignment: CDR1 SEHNR and CDR2 FQNEAQ (reference sequence). V was clipped by 3 bases and J by 7 bases, with 7 bases between them. The CDR3 nucleotides read TGTGCCAGCAGCTTTGACCCGAATGAGCAGTTCTTC. This gives the protein CASSFDPNEQFF.

This clone was counted at least ten times. V usage is TRBV14 and J usage is TRBJ2-2; D is possibly TRBD1 or TRBD2 (5 bases each). Trimming cost V 4 bases and J 2 bases, with 20 bases left between them. CDR1 is SGHDN and CDR2 is FVKESK in the germline V gene. The CDR3 length is 18 residues. The chain's CDR3 is CASSPIGGHLVNTGELFF. CDR3 DNA sequence: TGTGCCAGCAGCCCAATAGGAGGACACCTAGTTAACACCGGGGAGCTGTTTTTT. The variable domain in full, with the rest retrieved from reference TRBV14 and TRBJ2-2, is EAGVTQFPSHSVIEKGQTVTLRCDPISGHDNLYWYRRVMGKEIKFLLHFVKESKQDESGMPNNRFLAERTGGTYSTLKVQPAELEDSGVYFCASSPIGGHLVNTGELFFGEGSRLTVL.

A few counts support this clone. The chain couples TRBV7-9 to TRBJ1-2, with a tentative D call TRBD1 (6 bases). Germline V gene data show CDR1 as SEHNR and CDR2 as FQNEAQ (reference sequence). This CDR3 comprises 12 residues. V lost 3 bases and J 11 bases, leaving 13 bases between the germline ends. CDR3 loop: CASSFGDIKYTF. The CDR3 DNA reads as TGTGCCAGCAGCTTCGGGGACATAAAATACACCTTC.

To note about this clone: The sample has other DNA sequences that encode this CDR3 too. V usage is TRBV9 and J usage is TRBJ2-1; the match to TRBD2 covers 9 bases. The CDR3 has 12 residues. CDR1 is SGDLS and CDR2 is YYNGEE in the germline V gene. With 2 bases clipped from V and 10 bases from J, the junction kept 1 base outside the gene matches. CDR3 region: CASSVLAGEQFF. The CDR3 DNA is TGTGCCAGCAGCGTTCTAGCGGGGGAGCAGTTCTTC.

J is TRBJ2-3 and V is TRBV7-9, with D perhaps matching TRBD1 (5 bases). Germline-derived CDR1 and CDR2 are SEHNR and FQNEAQ (reference sequence). The CDR3 runs to 17 residues. V was pared by 3 bases and J by 0 bases, with 16 bases between. The CDR3 is CASSFLQAGLSTDTQYF. The CDR3 nucleotides are TGTGCCAGCAGCTTTTTACAGGCCGGTCTGAGCACAGATACGCAGTATTTT. The whole variable domain, filled in from reference TRBV7-9 and TRBJ2-3, reads DTGVSQNPRHKITKRGQNVTFRCDPISEHNRLYWYRQTLGQGPEFLTYFQNEAQLEKSRLLSDRFSAERPKGSFSTLEIQRTEQGDSAMYLCASSFLQAGLSTDTQYFGPGTRLTVL.

In nucleotides, the CDR3 is TGTGCCAGCAGTTCCGGGTTGGGGCAGTACTTC. Protein: CASSSGLGQYF. The rearrangement links TRBV28 to TRBJ2-7; D is undetermined. Per the germline V gene, CDR1 is MDHEN and CDR2 is SYDVKM. V was pared by 4 bases and J by 9 bases, with 10 bases between. The CDR3 sequence is 11 residues long.

The rearrangement uses TRBV11-2 and TRBJ2-1, with 8 bases matching TRBD1. After removal of 5 bases from V and 6 bases from J, the junction contained 6 bases not matched to a gene. The CDR3 runs 14 residues. Germline V gene sequence: CDR1 SGHAT, CDR2 FQNNGV. Written as DNA, the CDR3 is TGTGCCAGCAGCCCTCGACAGGGGACCAATGAGCAGTTCTTC. It yields the protein CASSPRQGTNEQFF.

This chain joins TRBV2 and TRBJ1-2, with 9 bases that match TRBD1. V was pared by 3 bases and J by 8 bases, with 7 bases of the junction left unmatched. CDR1 and CDR2 (germline): SNHLY, FYNNEI. This CDR3 has 14 residues. Here the CDR3 reads CASSEGQGFGGYTF. The CDR3 DNA follows: TGTGCCAGCAGTGAGGGACAGGGTTTTGGCGGCTACACCTTC.

Notes on this clone: Other DNA sequences in the same sample also yield this CDR3. The chain employs TRBV5-1 and TRBJ1-4; D not resolved. V lost 3 bases, J lost 2 bases, and 5 bases lay in between. The CDR3 covers 13 residues. Germline CDR1 is SGHRS and CDR2 is YFSETQ. CDR3 amino acids: CASSWTTNEKLFF. As DNA, the CDR3 is TGCGCCAGCAGCTGGACCACTAATGAAAAACTGTTTTTT.

The chain links TRBV4-2 to TRBJ2-2, with 7 positions matching TRBD1. CDR3 length: 15 residues. V lost 1 base to trimming and J lost 3 bases; unmatched junction nucleotides: 2. The germline gives CDR1 LGHNA, CDR2 YNFKEQ. The CDR3 DNA sequence: TGTGCCAGCAGCCAAGGGACAGGAGACACCGGGGAGCTGTTTTTT. It yields the protein CASSQGTGDTGELFF.

About this clone itself: This likely stems from a read error, as it lies one base from a far larger clone. The chain employs TRBV19 and TRBJ1-2; no reliable D call. The germline V and J ends were trimmed by 1 base and 4 bases, with 10 bases remaining between them. The length of the CDR3 is 14 residues. Germline lookup yields CDR1 LNHDA and CDR2 SQIVND (reference sequence). The CDR3 here is CASSIGGTPYGYTF. Written as DNA, the CDR3 is TGTGCCAGTAGTATAGGTGGTACGCCCTATGGCTACACCTTC.

This clone was observed a single time. CDR3 residues: CASRVSLAGSGELFF. DNA of the CDR3: TGCGCCAGCAGGGTTTCACTAGCGGGATCCGGGGAGCTGTTTTTT. This chain links TRBV5-1 with TRBJ2-2; 10 bases are a match to TRBD2. The junction had 7 bases not matched to a gene; V was cut back by 5 bases and J by 6 bases. The CDR3 covers 15 residues. The germline V gene has CDR1 SGHRS and CDR2 YFSETQ.